This entry describes one TCR beta chain. This sample stems from a study of blood T cell repertoires in COVID-19. Repertoires were generated with immunoSEQ multiplex PCR, while TCRdb's copy carries only in-frame clones and drops some. The sample includes fewer than 150,000 clones, 84% of them seen just once. Sequenced material: peripheral blood. This clonotype originated in a human donor in a cohort sampled during active COVID-19.

This CDR3 is CASSPLPSGNTIYF. As DNA, the CDR3 is TGTGCCAGCTCCCCGCTACCCTCTGGAAACACCATATATTTT. V and J are TRBV18 and TRBJ1-3; no definite D call. V was cut by 6 bases and J by 0 bases, with 9 bases left in between. The CDR3 length is 14 residues. The germline gives CDR1 KGHSH, CDR2 LQKENI.